Below, 5 T cell receptor beta chains from the same sample are listed, as sequenced in a study of cytomegalovirus exposure and HLA in healthy donors. In the PCR, 60 Vbeta and 13 Jbeta primers were used. Sequencing used immunoSEQ multiplex PCR; TCRdb keeps in-frame clones, though not all of them. The top ten hold more than 9% of the sample, which has 100,000 to 150,000 clones, over 70% seen once. What was sequenced was PBMCs. These receptors all stem from a woman aged 50 to 60 in good health and CMV-seropositive.

The chain joins TRBV6-1 to TRBJ1-2, with D possibly TRBD1 on 5 matching bases. The ends were cut back, 6 bases at V and 4 bases at J, with 15 bases in the middle. Germline lookup yields CDR1 MNHNS and CDR2 SASEGT. The CDR3 totals 14 residues. The CDR3 nucleotides are TGTGCCAGCAGGGCCGGGACTCCCGCCTATGGCTACACCTTC. It translates to CASRAGTPAYGYTF.

The chain combines TRBV4-2 with TRBJ2-7; 7 bases are shared with TRBD2. This CDR3 contains 15 residues. Germline CDR1 reads LGHNA; CDR2 reads YNFKEQ. V lost 1 base and J lost 3; bases outside the gene matches: 6. CDR3 protein: CASSQGASGVYEQYF. The CDR3 coding sequence is TGTGCCAGCAGCCAAGGGGCCAGCGGGGTCTACGAGCAGTACTTC.

The genes are TRBV18 and TRBJ1-1; 10 bases align to TRBD1. V shed 3 bases, J shed 0 bases, and the junction held 13 bases outside the gene matches. CDR3 length: 19 residues. Germline CDR1 KGHSH, CDR2 LQKENI. CDR3 amino acids: CASSPDRGGLFLMNTEAFF. CDR3 DNA sequence: TGTGCCAGCTCACCGGACAGGGGGGGACTTTTTCTAATGAACACTGAAGCTTTCTTT.

The J gene is TRBJ2-7, the V gene TRBV7-8; 9 nucleotides match TRBD2. Trimming removed 2 bases from V and 2 bases from J; junction bases left unmatched: 4. This CDR3 region has 15 residues. Germline lookup yields CDR1 SGHVS and CDR2 FQNEAQ. CDR3 coding DNA: TGTGCCAGCAGCTTAAATAGCGGGGGAACCTACGAGCAGTACTTC. Translation gives CASSLNSGGTYEQYF. The full variable domain, completed using reference TRBV7-8 and TRBJ2-7, is GAGVSQSPRYKVAKRGQDVALRCDPISGHVSLFWYQQALGQGPEFLTYFQNEAQLDKSGLPSDRFFAERPEGSVSTLKIQRTQQEDSAVYLCASSLNSGGTYEQYFGPGTRLTVT.

The V gene is TRBV5-1, the J gene TRBJ1-4, with 9 bases matching TRBD1. CDR3 length: 16 residues. Trimming took 4 bases from V and 6 from J; bases not matched to a gene: 10. CDR1 and CDR2 from the germline V gene are SGHRS and YFSETQ. The DNA of the CDR3 is TGCGCCAGCAGCCCCGCCGGCTGGACAGGGGATGAAAAACTGTTTTTT. Its protein is CASSPAGWTGDEKLFF.